The next 22 T cell receptor beta chains were all read from a single sample in a study of blood T cell repertoires in COVID-19. TCRdb's table, derived via immunoSEQ multiplex PCR, lists solely in-frame clones and lacks some. The sample has more than 300,000 clones; roughly nine tenths are singletons. Sequenced sample: PBMCs or T cells enriched from blood (not recorded which). Every receptor here comes from a woman aged 25-40 years who had recovered from COVID-19.

V is TRBV5-1 and J is TRBJ2-5; D remains ambiguous. The V and J ends lost 3 bases and 1 base respectively, with 7 bases between them. Germline V gene sequence: CDR1 SGHRS, CDR2 YFSETQ. CDR3 length equals 13 residues. The CDR3: CASSSNIQETQYF. The CDR3 DNA reads TGCGCCAGCAGCTCGAACATCCAAGAGACCCAGTACTTC.

This clone was observed a single time. The chain uses TRBV6-5 and TRBJ2-7; TRBD2 matches 8 bases. Looked up from germline, CDR1 is MNHEY and CDR2 is SVGAGI. The CDR3 loop spans 15 amino acids. V shed 0 bases, J shed 2 bases, and the junction held 3 bases outside the gene matches. For the CDR3, the DNA is TGTGCCAGCAGTTACTCCGGGGGGGGGCCCTACGAGCAGTACTTC. This codes for CASSYSGGGPYEQYF.

The CDR3 is CASSLDRGPDTQYF. In nucleotides, the CDR3 is TGTGCCAGCAGCTTAGATCGGGGTCCAGATACGCAGTATTTT. This rearrangement joins TRBV11-2 to TRBJ2-3; tentatively, D is TRBD2 (5 bases). The CDR3 length is 14 residues. Germline CDR1 is SGHAT and CDR2 is FQNNGV. The V end was cut by 0 bases, the J end by 4 bases, with 8 bases between.

The V and J genes are TRBV28 and TRBJ2-1, with D possibly matching TRBD1 (7 bases). In germline, CDR1 is MDHEN, CDR2 SYDVKM. This CDR3 comprises 15 residues. Trimming removed 4 bases from V and 8 bases from J, with 18 bases in between. The CDR3 DNA sequence: TGTGCCAGCAGTTCCAGGGGGGATCCTGGATATGAGCAGTTCTTC. It specifies CASSSRGDPGYEQFF. Together with reference TRBV28 and TRBJ2-1, the CDR3 gives the full variable domain: DVKVTQSSRYLVKRTGEKVFLECVQDMDHENMFWYRQDPGLGLRLIYFSYDVKMKEKGDIPEGYSVSREKKERFSLILESASTNQTSMYLCASSSRGDPGYEQFFGPGTRLTVL.

This clone turned up a few times. The V call is TRBV9, the J call TRBJ2-2; no definite D call. The CDR3 covers 18 residues. CDR1 and CDR2 from the germline V gene are SGDLS and YYNGEE. The V gene lost 1 base and the J gene lost 7 bases, with 23 bases spanning the gap. This CDR3 reads CASSVTSLIERRNGELFF. CDR3 sequence (DNA): TGTGCCAGCAGCGTAACCTCGTTAATCGAGCGTAGAAACGGGGAGCTGTTTTTT.

This clone is a singleton in its sample. The rearrangement links TRBV28 to TRBJ1-3; no clear D gene. The V gene's germline CDR1 is MDHEN and CDR2 SYDVKM. The CDR3 has 14 residues. The V gene lost 4 bases and the J gene lost 3 bases, with 10 bases spanning the gap. CDR3 bases: TGTGCCAGCAGTTCGACGGGATATGGAAACACCATATATTTT. Amino acid sequence: CASSSTGYGNTIYF.

The chain carries TRBV5-1 and TRBJ2-3, with D maybe TRBD2 (5 bases). The CDR3 is 16 amino acids. Trimming shortened V by 4 bases and J by 0 bases, and 15 bases separated the two germline ends. Looked up from germline, CDR1 is SGHRS and CDR2 is YFSETQ. The CDR3 bases are TGCGCCAGCAGCCCGGGGAGCGGAGGAAGCACAGATACGCAGTATTTT. Amino acids: CASSPGSGGSTDTQYF.

The chain carries TRBV27 and TRBJ2-7; 8 nucleotides agree with TRBD1. CDR3 length equals 15 residues. V shed 2 bases and J 3 bases; nucleotides not matched to a gene: 6. Per germline, CDR1 MNHEY and CDR2 SMNVEV (reference sequence). CDR3 bases: TGTGCCAGCAGTTTAACGGGACAGGATTTCTACGAGCAGTACTTC. It translates to CASSLTGQDFYEQYF.

The J gene is TRBJ1-6, the V gene TRBV7-3; a possible D gene is TRBD1 (5 bases). CDR3 length: 15 amino acids. V dropped 1 base and J dropped 7 bases, with 11 bases sitting between them. From germline, CDR1 is SGHTA and CDR2 FQGTGA. CDR3 sequence: CASSLMATVNSPLHF. The CDR3 DNA sequence: TGTGCCAGCAGCTTAATGGCGACAGTAAATTCACCCCTCCACTTT.

This chain joins TRBV28 and TRBJ1-6; D gene uncertain. Germline CDR1 is MDHEN and CDR2 is SYDVKM. Trimming took off 1 base at V and 9 bases at J, with 13 bases between the two ends. CDR3 size: 15 residues. The CDR3 bases are TGTGCCAGCAGTTTATACCCGGGAGTGGTTTCACCCCTCCACTTT. Protein: CASSLYPGVVSPLHF.

The V gene is TRBV11-2, the J gene TRBJ1-1, with D unclear. Germline V gives CDR1 SGHAT, CDR2 FQNNGV. The ends were cut back, 1 base at V and 4 bases at J, with 7 bases in the middle. The CDR3 runs to 13 residues. The CDR3 protein is CASSLGKPTEAFF. The CDR3 nucleotides read TGTGCCAGCAGCTTAGGCAAGCCCACTGAAGCTTTCTTT.

V is TRBV11-3 and J is TRBJ1-1; 8 nucleotides agree with TRBD1. Germline trimming cut 5 bases from V and 4 bases from J; bases unmatched to any gene: 9. From germline, CDR1 is SGHNT and CDR2 YENEEA. The CDR3 contains 15 residues. CDR3 sequence: CASSLDRVSTTEAFF. The CDR3 DNA sequence: TGTGCCAGCAGCCTGGACAGGGTTTCAACCACTGAAGCTTTCTTT.

The chain employs TRBV27 and TRBJ1-2; 8 positions match TRBD1. Germline V CDR1 and CDR2: MNHEY, SMNVEV (reference sequence). V lost 8 bases to trimming and J lost 6 bases; unmatched junction nucleotides: 5. This CDR3 contains 12 residues. The CDR3: CASSTGGNGYTF. The CDR3 DNA sequence: TGTGCCAGCTCCACAGGGGGGAATGGCTACACCTTC.

This chain connects TRBV28 to TRBJ1-2, with TRBD1 as a possible D gene (6 bases). Trimming stripped 5 bases from V and 9 bases from J, with 13 bases between. CDR1 MDHEN and CDR2 SYDVKM come from the germline V gene. The CDR3 runs 12 residues. CDR3 residues: CASSPDRNRYTF. CDR3 DNA sequence: TGTGCCAGCAGTCCCGACAGGAATCGCTACACCTTC.

The chain employs TRBV9 and TRBJ1-5; TRBD1 matches 8 bases. Germline values: CDR1 SGDLS, CDR2 YYNGEE. V dropped 4 bases and J dropped 1; count of bases not matched to a gene: 7. CDR3 length: 16 residues. In DNA, the CDR3 is TGTGCCAGCAGCCCTGGGACAGGCCTCAGCAATCAGCCCCAGCATTTT. It specifies CASSPGTGLSNQPQHF.

V usage is TRBV12-3 or TRBV12-4 and J usage is TRBJ2-7; D is unclear. The CDR3 has 12 residues. The ends were cut back, 1 base at V and 6 bases at J, with 7 bases in the middle. The CDR3 nucleotides read TGTGCCAGCAGTTTAGGGCCTCTCGAGCAGTACTTC. Its protein is CASSLGPLEQYF.

This clone was observed a single time. This chain connects TRBV7-2 to TRBJ1-2; 7 bases line up with TRBD1. Germline lookup yields CDR1 SGHTA and CDR2 FQGNSA. Trimming cost V 2 bases and J 4 bases; bases outside gene matches: 4. CDR3 length: 14 residues. The CDR3 sequence: CASSLSRGPYGYTF. The CDR3 nucleotides are TGTGCCAGCAGCTTAAGTAGGGGGCCCTATGGCTACACCTTC.

The V gene is TRBV2, the J gene TRBJ2-3, with D perhaps matching TRBD1 (6 bases). The germline V and J ends were trimmed by 3 bases and 4 bases, with 14 bases remaining between them. This CDR3 has 15 residues. Per the germline V gene, CDR1 is SNHLY and CDR2 is FYNNEI. CDR3 residues: CASSDRLRGSDTQYF. In nucleotides, the CDR3 is TGTGCCAGCAGTGACAGGTTGAGGGGGTCAGATACGCAGTATTTT.

V gene TRBV10-3 combines with J gene TRBJ2-7; possibly TRBD1 for D (6 bases). The V gene lost 6 bases and the J gene lost 0 bases, with 12 bases spanning the gap. CDR1 and CDR2 from the germline V gene are ENHRY and SYGVKD. The CDR3 is 14 amino acids. CDR3: CAIRGAGTSYEQYF. The CDR3 nucleotides are TGTGCCATCAGGGGGGCGGGTACCTCCTACGAGCAGTACTTC.

The gene calls are TRBV3-1 (or the pseudogene TRBV3-2) and TRBJ1-5; a weak D match, TRBD1 (6 bases). The germline V gene encodes CDR1 LGHDT and CDR2 YNNKEL (reference sequence). Trimming took off 5 bases at V and 5 bases at J, with 19 bases between the two ends. The length of the CDR3 is 16 residues. As DNA, the CDR3 is TGTGCCAGCAGCGAAACCAAACAGGGTTCGGATCAGCCCCAGCATTTT. Its translation: CASSETKQGSDQPQHF.

Here the CDR3 reads CASSDGRNTEAFF. The CDR3 DNA follows: TGTGCCAGCAGTGACGGGCGTAACACTGAAGCTTTCTTT. The genes are TRBV6-4 and TRBJ1-1; no clear D. The CDR3 is 13 amino acids. The germline V gene has CDR1 MRHNA and CDR2 SNTAGT. Trimming removed 2 bases from V and 2 bases from J, with 6 bases in between.

The chain couples TRBV28 to TRBJ2-2, with a weak D call TRBD1 (5 bases). V shed 7 bases and J shed 3 bases, with 12 bases lying between them. Germline-derived CDR1 and CDR2 are MDHEN and SYDVKM. The CDR3 sequence is 14 residues long. DNA of the CDR3: TGTGCCAGCACTTCGGCAGGGTACACCGGGGAGCTGTTTTTT. This translates into CASTSAGYTGELFF.